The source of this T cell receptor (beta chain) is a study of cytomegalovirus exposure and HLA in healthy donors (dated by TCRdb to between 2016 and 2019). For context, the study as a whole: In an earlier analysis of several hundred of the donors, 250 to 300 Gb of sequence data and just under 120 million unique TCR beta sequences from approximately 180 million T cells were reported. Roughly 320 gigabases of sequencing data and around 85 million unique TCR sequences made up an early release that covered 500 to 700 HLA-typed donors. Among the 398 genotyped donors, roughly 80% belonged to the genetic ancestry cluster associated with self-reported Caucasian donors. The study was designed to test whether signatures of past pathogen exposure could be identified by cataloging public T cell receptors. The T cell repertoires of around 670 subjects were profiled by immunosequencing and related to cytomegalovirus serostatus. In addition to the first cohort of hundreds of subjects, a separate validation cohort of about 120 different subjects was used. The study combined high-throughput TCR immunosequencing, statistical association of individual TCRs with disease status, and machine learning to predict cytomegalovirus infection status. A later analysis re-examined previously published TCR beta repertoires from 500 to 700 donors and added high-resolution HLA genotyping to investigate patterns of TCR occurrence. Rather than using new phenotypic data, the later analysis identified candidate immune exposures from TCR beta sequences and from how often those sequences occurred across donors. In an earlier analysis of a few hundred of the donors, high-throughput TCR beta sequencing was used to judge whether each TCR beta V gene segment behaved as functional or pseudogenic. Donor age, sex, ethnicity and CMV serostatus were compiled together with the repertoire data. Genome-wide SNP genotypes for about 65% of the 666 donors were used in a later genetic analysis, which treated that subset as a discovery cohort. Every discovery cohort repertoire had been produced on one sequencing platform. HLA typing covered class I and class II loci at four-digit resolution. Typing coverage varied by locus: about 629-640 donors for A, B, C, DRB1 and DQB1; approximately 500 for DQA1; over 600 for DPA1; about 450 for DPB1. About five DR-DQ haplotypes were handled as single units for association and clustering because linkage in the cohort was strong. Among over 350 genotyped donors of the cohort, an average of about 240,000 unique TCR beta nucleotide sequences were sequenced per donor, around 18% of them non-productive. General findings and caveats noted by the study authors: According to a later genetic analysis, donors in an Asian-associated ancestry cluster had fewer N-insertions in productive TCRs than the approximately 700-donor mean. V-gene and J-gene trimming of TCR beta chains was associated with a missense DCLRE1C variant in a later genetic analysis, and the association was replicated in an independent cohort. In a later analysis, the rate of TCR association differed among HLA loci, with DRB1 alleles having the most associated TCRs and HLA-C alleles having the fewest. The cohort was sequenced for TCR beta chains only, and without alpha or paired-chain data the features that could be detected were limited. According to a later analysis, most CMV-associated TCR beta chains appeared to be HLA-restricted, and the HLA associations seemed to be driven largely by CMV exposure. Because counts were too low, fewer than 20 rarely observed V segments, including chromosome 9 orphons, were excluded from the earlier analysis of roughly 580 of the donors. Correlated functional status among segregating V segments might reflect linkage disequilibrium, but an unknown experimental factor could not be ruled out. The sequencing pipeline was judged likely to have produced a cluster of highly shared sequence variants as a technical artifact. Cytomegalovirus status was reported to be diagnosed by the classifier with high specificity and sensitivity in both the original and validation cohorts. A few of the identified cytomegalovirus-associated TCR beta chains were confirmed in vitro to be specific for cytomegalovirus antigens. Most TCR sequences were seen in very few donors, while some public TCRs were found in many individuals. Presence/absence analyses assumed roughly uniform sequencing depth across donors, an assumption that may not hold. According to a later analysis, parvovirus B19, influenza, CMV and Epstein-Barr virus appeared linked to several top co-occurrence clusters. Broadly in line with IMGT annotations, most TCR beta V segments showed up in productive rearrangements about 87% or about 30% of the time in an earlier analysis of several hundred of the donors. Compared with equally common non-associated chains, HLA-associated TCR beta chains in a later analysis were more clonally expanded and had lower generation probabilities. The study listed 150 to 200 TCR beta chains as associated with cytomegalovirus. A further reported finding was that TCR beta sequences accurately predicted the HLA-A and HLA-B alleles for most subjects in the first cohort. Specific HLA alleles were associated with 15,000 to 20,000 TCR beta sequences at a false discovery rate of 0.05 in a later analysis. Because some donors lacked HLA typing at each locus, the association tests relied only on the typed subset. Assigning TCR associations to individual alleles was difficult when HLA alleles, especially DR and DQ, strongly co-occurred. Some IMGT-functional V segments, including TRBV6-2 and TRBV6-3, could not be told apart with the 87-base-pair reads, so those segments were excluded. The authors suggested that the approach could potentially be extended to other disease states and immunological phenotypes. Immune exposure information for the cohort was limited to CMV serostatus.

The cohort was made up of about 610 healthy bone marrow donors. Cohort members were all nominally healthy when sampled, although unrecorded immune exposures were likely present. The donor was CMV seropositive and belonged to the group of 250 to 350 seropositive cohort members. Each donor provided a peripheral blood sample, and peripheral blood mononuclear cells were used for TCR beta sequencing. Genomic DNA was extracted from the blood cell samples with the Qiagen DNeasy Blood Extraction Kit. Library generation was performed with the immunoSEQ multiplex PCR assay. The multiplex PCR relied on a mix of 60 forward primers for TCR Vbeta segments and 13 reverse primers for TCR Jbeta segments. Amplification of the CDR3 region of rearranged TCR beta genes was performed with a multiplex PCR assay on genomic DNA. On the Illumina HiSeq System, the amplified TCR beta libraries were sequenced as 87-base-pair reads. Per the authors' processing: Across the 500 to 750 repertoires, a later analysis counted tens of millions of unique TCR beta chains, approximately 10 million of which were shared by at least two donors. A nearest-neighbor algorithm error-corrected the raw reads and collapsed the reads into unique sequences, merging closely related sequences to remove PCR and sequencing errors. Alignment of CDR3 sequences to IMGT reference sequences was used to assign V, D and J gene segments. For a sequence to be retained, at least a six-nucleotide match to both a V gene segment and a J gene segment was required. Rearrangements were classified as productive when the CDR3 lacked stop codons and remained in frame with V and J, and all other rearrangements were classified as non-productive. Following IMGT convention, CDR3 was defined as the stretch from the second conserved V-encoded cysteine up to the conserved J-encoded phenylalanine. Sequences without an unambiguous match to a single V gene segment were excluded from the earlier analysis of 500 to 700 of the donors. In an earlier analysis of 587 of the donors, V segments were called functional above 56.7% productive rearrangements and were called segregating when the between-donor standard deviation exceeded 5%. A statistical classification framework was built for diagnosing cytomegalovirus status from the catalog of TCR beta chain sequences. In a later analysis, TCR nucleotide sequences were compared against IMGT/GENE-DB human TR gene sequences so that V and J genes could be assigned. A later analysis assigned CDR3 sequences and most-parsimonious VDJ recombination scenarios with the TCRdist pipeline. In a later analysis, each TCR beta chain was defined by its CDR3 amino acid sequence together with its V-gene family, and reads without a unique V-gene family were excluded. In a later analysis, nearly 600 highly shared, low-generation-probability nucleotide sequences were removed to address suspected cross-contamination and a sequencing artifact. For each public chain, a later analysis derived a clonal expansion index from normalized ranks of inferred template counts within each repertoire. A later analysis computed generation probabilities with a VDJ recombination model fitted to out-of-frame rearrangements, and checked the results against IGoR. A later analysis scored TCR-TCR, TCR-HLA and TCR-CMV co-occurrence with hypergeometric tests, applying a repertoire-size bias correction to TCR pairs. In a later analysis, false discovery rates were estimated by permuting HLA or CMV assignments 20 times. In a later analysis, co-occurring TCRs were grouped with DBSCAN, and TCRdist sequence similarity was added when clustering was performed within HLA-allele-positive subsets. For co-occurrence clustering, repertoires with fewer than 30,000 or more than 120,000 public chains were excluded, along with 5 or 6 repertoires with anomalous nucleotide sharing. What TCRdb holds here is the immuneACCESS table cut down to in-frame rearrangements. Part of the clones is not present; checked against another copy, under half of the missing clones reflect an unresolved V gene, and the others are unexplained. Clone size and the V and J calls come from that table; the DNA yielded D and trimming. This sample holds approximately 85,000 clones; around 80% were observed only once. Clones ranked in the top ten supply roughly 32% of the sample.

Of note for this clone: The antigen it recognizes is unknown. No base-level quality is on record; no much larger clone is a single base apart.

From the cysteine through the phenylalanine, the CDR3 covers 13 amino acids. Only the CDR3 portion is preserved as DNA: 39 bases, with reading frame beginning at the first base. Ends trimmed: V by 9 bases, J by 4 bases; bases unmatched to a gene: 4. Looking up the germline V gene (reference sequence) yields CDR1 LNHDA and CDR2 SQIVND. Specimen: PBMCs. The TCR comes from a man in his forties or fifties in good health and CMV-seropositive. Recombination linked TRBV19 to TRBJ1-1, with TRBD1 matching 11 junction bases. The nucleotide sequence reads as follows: TGTGCCAGCAGGGGGACAGGGGGCACTGAAGCTTTCTTT. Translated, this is CASRGTGGTEAFF.